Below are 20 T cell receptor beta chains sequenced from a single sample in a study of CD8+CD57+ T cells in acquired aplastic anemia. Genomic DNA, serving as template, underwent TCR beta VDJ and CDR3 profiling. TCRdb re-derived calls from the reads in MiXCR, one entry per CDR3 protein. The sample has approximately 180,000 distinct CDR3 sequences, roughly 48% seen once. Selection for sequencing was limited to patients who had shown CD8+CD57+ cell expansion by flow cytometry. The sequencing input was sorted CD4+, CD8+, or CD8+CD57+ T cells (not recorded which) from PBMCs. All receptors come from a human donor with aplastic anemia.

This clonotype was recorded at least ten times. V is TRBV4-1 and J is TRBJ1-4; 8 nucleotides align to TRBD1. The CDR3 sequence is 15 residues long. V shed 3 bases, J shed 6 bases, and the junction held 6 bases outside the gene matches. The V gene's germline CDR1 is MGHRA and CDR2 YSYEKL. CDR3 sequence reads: CASSQPRTGHEKLFF. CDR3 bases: TGCGCCAGCAGCCAGCCCCGGACAGGGCATGAAAAACTGTTTTTT.

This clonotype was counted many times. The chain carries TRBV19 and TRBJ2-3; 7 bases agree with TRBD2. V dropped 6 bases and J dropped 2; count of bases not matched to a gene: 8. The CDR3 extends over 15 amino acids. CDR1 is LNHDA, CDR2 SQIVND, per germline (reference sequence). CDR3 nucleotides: TGTGCCAGTAGCGGGCTAGCGGATTACACAGATACGCAGTATTTT. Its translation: CASSGLADYTDTQYF.

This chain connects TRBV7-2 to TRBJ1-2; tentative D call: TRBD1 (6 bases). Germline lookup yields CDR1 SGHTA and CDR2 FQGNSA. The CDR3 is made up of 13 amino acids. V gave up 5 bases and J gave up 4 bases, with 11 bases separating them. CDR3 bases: TGTGCCAGCAGCCGACAGGTTGTCTATGGCTACACCTTC. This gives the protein CASSRQVVYGYTF.

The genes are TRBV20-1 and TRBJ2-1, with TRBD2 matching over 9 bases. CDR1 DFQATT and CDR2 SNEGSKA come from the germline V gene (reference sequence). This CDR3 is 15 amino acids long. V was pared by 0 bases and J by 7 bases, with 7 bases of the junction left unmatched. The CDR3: CSARDPGGRENEQFF. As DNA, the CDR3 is TGCAGTGCTAGAGATCCCGGCGGGAGGGAGAATGAGCAGTTCTTC.

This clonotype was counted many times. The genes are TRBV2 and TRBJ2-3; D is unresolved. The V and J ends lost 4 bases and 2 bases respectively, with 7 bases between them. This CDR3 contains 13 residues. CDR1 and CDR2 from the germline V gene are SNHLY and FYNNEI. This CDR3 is CASSGRVTDTQYF. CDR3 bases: TGTGCCAGCAGTGGTAGAGTCACAGATACGCAGTATTTT.

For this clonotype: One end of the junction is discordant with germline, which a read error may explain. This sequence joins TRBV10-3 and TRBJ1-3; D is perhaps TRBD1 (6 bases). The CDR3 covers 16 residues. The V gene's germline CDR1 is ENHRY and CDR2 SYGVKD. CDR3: CAIRPGTYSSGNIIYF. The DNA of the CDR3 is TGTGCCATCAGACCCGGGACATACAGCTCTGGAAACATCATATATTTT.

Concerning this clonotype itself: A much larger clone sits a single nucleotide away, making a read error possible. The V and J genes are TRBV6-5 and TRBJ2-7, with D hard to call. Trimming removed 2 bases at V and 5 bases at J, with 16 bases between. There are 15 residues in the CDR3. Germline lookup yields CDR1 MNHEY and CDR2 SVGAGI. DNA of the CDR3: TGTGCCAGCAGTTACGGGCAGCCCAGCATACACGAGCAGTACTTC. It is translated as CASSYGQPSIHEQYF.

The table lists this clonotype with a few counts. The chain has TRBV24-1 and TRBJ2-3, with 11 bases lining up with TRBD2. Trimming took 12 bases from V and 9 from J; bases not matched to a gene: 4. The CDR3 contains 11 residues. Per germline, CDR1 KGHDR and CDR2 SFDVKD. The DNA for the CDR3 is TGTGCCGCCACTAGCGGGAGCACGCAGTATTTT. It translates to CAATSGSTQYF.

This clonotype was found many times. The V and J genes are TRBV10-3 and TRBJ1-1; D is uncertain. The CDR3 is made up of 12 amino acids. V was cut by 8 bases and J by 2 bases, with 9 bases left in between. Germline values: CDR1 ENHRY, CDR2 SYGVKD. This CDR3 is CAIGDSNTEAFF. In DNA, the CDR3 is TGTGCCATCGGGGATTCTAACACTGAAGCTTTCTTT.

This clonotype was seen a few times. CDR3 nucleotides: TGCGCCAGCAGCTTGGGAATTCTAGCGGGGGGGCCGGGGTACAATGAGCAGTTCTTC. Encoded protein: CASSLGILAGGPGYNEQFF. V is TRBV5-1 and J is TRBJ2-1; 12 bases agree with TRBD2. Germline assignment: CDR1 SGHRS and CDR2 YFSETQ. The V segment lost 0 bases and the J segment 4 bases; nucleotides outside the gene matches: 11. The CDR3 contains 19 residues. Looking up the rest from reference TRBV5-1 and TRBJ2-1 gives the full variable domain: KAGVTQTPRYLIKTRGQQVTLSCSPISGHRSVSWYQQTPGQGLQFLFEYFSETQRNKGNFPGRFSGRQFSNSRSEMNVSTLELGDSALYLCASSLGILAGGPGYNEQFFGPGTRLTVL.

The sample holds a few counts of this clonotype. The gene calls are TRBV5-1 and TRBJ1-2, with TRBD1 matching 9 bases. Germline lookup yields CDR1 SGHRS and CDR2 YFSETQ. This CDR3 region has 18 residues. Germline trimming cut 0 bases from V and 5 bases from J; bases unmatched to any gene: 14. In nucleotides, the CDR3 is TGCGCCAGCAGCTTGGGTCGGACAGGGGCGAAATGGGTATATGGCTACACCTTC. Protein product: CASSLGRTGAKWVYGYTF.

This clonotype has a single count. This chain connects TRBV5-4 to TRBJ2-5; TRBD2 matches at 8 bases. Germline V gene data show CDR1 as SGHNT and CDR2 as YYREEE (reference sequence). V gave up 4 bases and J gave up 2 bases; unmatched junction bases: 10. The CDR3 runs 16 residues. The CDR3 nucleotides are TGTGCCAGCAGCCCGGGGTTGACTAGCGTACAAGAGACCCAGTACTTC. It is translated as CASSPGLTSVQETQYF.

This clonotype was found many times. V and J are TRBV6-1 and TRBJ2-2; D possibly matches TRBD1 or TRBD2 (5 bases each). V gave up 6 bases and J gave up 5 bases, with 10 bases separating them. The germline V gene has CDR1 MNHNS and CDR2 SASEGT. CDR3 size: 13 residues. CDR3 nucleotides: TGTGCCAGCAGCCGTGGGGGAACCGGGGAGCTGTTTTTT. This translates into CASSRGGTGELFF.

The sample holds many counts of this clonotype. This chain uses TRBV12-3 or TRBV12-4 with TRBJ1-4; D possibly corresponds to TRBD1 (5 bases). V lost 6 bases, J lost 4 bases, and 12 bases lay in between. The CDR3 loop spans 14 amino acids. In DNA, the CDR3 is TGTGCCAGCAGCAACCCCGGACATAATGAAAAACTGTTTTTT. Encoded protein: CASSNPGHNEKLFF.

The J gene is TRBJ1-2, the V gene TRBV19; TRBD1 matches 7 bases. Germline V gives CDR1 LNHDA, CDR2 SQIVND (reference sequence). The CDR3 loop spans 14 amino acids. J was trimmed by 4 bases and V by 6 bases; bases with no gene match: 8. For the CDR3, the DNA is TGTGCCAGTAGCCCAGGGGGACAGCTCTATGGCTACACCTTC. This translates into CASSPGGQLYGYTF.

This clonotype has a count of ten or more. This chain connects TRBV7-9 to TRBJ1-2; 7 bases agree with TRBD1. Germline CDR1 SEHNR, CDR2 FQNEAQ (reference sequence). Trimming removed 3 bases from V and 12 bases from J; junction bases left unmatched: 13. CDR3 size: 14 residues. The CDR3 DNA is TGTGCCAGCAGCTTCGATTTTGGGACAGACCTCGACACCTTC. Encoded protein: CASSFDFGTDLDTF.

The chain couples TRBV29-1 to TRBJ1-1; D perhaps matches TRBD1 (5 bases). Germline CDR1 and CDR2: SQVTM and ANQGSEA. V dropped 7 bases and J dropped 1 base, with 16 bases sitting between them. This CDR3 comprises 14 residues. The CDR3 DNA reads TGCAGCGCCGACGGACCAGGGAGGAACACTGAAGCTTTCTTT. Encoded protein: CSADGPGRNTEAFF.

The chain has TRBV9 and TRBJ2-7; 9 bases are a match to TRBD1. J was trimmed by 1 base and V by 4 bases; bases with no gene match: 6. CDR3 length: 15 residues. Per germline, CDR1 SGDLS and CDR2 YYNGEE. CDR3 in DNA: TGTGCCAGCAGCTTCGGACAGGGGATATCCTACGAGCAGTACTTC. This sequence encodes CASSFGQGISYEQYF. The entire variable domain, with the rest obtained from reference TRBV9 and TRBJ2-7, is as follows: DSGVTQTPKHLITATGQRVTLRCSPRSGDLSVYWYQQSLDQGLQFLIQYYNGEERAKGNILERFSAQQFPDLHSELNLSSLELGDSALYFCASSFGQGISYEQYFGPGTRLTVT.

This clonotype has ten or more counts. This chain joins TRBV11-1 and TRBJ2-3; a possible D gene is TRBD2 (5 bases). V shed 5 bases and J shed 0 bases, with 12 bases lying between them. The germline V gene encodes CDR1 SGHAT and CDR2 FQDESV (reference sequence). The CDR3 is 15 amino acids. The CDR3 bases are TGTGCCAGCAGCCCCTGGAGGACTAGCACAGATACGCAGTATTTT. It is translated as CASSPWRTSTDTQYF.

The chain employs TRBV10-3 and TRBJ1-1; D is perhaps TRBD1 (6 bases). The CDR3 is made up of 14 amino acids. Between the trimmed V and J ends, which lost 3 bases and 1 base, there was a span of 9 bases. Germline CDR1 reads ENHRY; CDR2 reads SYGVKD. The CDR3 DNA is TGTGCCATCAGTGATAGGGGGAGGAACACTGAAGCTTTCTTT. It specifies CAISDRGRNTEAFF.